This TCR beta chain was found in a study of blood T cell repertoires in COVID-19. On the study more broadly: COVID-19 samples from acute and convalescent phases originated in the United States, Italy and Spain. T cells, B-cell-depleted T cells, or PBMCs provided the cDNA or gDNA that served as material.

V was trimmed by 5 bases and J by 0 bases, leaving 26 bases between them. The germline V gene encodes CDR1 LGHNT and CDR2 FRNRAP. The CDR3 sequence is 20 residues long. In the original workflow: Reference gene primer amplification yielded estimated nucleated cell counts. Some clones are missing from TCRdb's copy, which holds only in-frame ones; the method was immunoSEQ multiplex PCR. The V and J calls and clone size were taken over from that table, and D and trimming were inferred from the DNA. The sample shows under 250,000 clones, around 84% of them seen only once. This clone was recorded only once.

The sample consisted of peripheral blood. The TCR comes from an older woman who had recovered from COVID-19. This chain connects TRBV12-5 to TRBJ1-5; no firm D call. CDR3 in DNA: TGTGCTAGTGGTGCCTTACCCCGCAGGACTGGATTAAATAGCAATCAGCCCCAGCATTTT. Amino acids: CASGALPRRTGLNSNQPQHF. Drawing the rest from reference TRBV12-5 and TRBJ1-5, the complete variable domain is DARVTQTPRHKVTEMGQEVTMRCQPILGHNTVFWYRQTMMQGLELLAYFRNRAPLDDSGMPKDRFSAEMPDATLATLKIQPSEPRDSAVYFCASGALPRRTGLNSNQPQHFGDGTRLSIL.